Sequencing of this TCR beta chain was carried out in a study of metastatic and nonmetastatic thyroid tumors. TCRdb called clones again from the PCR reads with MiXCR. The table includes about 93,000 clones, 10% to 15% detected once. CDR1 and CDR2 from the germline V gene are SGHNT and YYREEE (reference sequence). The CDR3 totals 16 residues. V gave up 4 bases and J gave up 4 bases, with 20 bases separating them. All patients were treatment-naive before thyroid surgery. This clone has a count of ten or more. The same CDR3 also results from other DNA sequences found in this sample. The chain joins TRBV5-4 to TRBJ2-5, with D perhaps TRBD1 (5 bases). The sequenced material came from blood. The clonotype comes from a female donor with papillary thyroid cancer or a benign thyroid nodule (not recorded which). Some clones in this sample may be carry-over from other donors' samples. CDR3: CASSPKGKGKRETQYF. The CDR3 DNA follows: TGTGCCAGCAGCCCCAAGGGGAAGGGGAAGAGAGAGACCCAGTACTTC.